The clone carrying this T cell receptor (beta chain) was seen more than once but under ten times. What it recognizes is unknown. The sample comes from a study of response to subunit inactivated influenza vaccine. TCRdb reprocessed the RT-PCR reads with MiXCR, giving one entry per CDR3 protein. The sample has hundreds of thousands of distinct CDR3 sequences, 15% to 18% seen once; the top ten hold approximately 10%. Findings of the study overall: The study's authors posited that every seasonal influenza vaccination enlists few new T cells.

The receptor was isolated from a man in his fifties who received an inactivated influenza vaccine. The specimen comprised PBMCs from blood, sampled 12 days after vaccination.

This CDR3 reads CSARGRVSYNEQFF. Here the CDR3 DNA reads TGCAGTGCTAGAGGTAGGGTATCCTACAATGAGCAGTTCTTC. The chain is built from TRBV20-1 and TRBJ2-1; D unclear. V gave up 1 base and J gave up 1 base, with 8 bases separating them. Germline-derived CDR1 and CDR2 are DFQATT and SNEGSKA (reference sequence). The CDR3 is made up of 14 amino acids.